This is a list of T cell receptor beta chains from one sample in a study of cytomegalovirus exposure and HLA in healthy donors. Sequencing was performed with immunoSEQ multiplex PCR; in TCRdb, only in-frame clones are kept and a portion is missing. Of about 150,000 clones listed, about 71% are singletons. Sequenced input: PBMCs. The source of these receptors is a woman in her sixties or seventies in good health and CMV-seropositive. The CDR3 runs from the conserved cysteine through the conserved F or W. Fields, in order: V gene, clone size, J gene, D gene, CDR3 DNA, CDR3 protein. The D gene is left open where the match is weak. Not all rows give a size; the values are once, few, many and, for expanded clones, a class.

v_call: TRBV6-1
clone_size: few
j_call: TRBJ2-7
d_call: .
cdr3_nt: TGTGCCAGCAGGGGTTTACAGGGTTCCCGGCACGAGCAGTACTTC
cdr3_aa: CASRGLQGSRHEQYF

v_call: TRBV7-9
clone_size: .
j_call: TRBJ2-7
d_call: TRBD2
cdr3_nt: TGTGCCAGCAGCTTAGCGGGAGGGTACGAGCAGTACTTC
cdr3_aa: CASSLAGGYEQYF

v_call: TRBV9
clone_size: .
j_call: TRBJ2-1
d_call: TRBD2
cdr3_nt: TGTGCCAGCAGCGTGACTCTAGCGGGAGGGGGCAATGAGCAGTTCTTC
cdr3_aa: CASSVTLAGGGNEQFF

v_call: TRBV30
clone_size: .
j_call: TRBJ2-1
d_call: TRBD1
cdr3_nt: TGTGCCTGGAGGACAGGGTCGAATTATATAGAGCAGTTCTTC
cdr3_aa: CAWRTGSNYIEQFF

v_call: TRBV5-1
clone_size: .
j_call: TRBJ2-7
d_call: TRBD2
cdr3_nt: TGCGCCAGCAGCTACACTAGCGGACCCTACGAGCAGTACTTC
cdr3_aa: CASSYTSGPYEQYF

v_call: TRBV28
clone_size: .
j_call: TRBJ2-1
d_call: .
cdr3_nt: TGTGCCAGCAGGTCGGGGGTGAGGGATGAGCAGTTCTTC
cdr3_aa: CASRSGVRDEQFF

v_call: TRBV30
clone_size: few
j_call: TRBJ2-7
d_call: .
cdr3_nt: TGTGCCTGCAGGGTAATCAACGAGCAGTACTTC
cdr3_aa: CACRVINEQYF

v_call: TRBV28
clone_size: .
j_call: TRBJ2-3
d_call: TRBD1
cdr3_nt: TGTGCCAGCAGTGACGACAGGGGGTTTACAGATACGCAGTATTTT
cdr3_aa: CASSDDRGFTDTQYF

v_call: TRBV6-1
clone_size: .
j_call: TRBJ2-7
d_call: TRBD2
cdr3_nt: TGTGCCAGCAGTGAAGCCCATGGGTTTAGCGGGAGAGGATACGAGCAGTACTTC
cdr3_aa: CASSEAHGFSGRGYEQYF

v_call: TRBV10-3
clone_size: .
j_call: TRBJ1-1
d_call: .
cdr3_nt: TGTGCCATCAGTGAGCTCACTCAGGGGTGGGGGAACACTGAAGCTTTCTTT
cdr3_aa: CAISELTQGWGNTEAFF

v_call: TRBV27
clone_size: few
j_call: TRBJ1-1
d_call: .
cdr3_nt: TGTGCCAGCAGTTTGGGAGGGATCACTGAAGCTTTCTTT
cdr3_aa: CASSLGGITEAFF

v_call: TRBV29-1
clone_size: .
j_call: TRBJ1-1
d_call: .
cdr3_nt: TGCAGCGTTGATCGCCCCGGCGGGGGCACTGAAGCTTTCTTT
cdr3_aa: CSVDRPGGGTEAFF

v_call: TRBV19
clone_size: .
j_call: TRBJ2-3
d_call: .
cdr3_nt: TGTGCCAGTAGTATTTTTTCGGCGGTGGCAGATACGCAGTATTTT
cdr3_aa: CASSIFSAVADTQYF